These 13 T cell receptor beta chains were sequenced from one sample in a study of identical twins. TCRdb reprocessed the 5' RACE reads with MiXCR, giving one entry per CDR3 protein. Here the sample spans roughly 750,000 distinct CDR3 sequences, 21% being singletons. These data were likewise used in another study, on T cells expressing NK-cell markers.

Sequencing used PBMCs. These TCRs come from a woman aged 18 to 35 in good health.

This clonotype was counted between two and nine times. This sequence joins TRBV6-2 or TRBV6-3 and TRBJ2-1; 16 nucleotides line up with TRBD2. This CDR3 comprises 15 residues. From germline, CDR1 is MNHEY and CDR2 SVGEGT. Trimming took 7 bases from V and 8 from J; bases not matched to a gene: 5. The CDR3 here is CASTQGLAGGDEQFF. The CDR3, as DNA: TGTGCCAGCACCCAGGGACTAGCGGGAGGGGATGAGCAGTTCTTC.

This clonotype was recorded many times. CDR3: CASSFYDFNEKLFF. CDR3 DNA sequence: TGTGCCAGCAGTTTTTATGATTTTAATGAAAAACTGTTTTTT. J is TRBJ1-4 and V is TRBV12-3 or TRBV12-4; D is ambiguous. The germline V and J ends were trimmed by 3 bases and 4 bases, with 9 bases remaining between them. The CDR3 spans 14 residues.

There are many counts of this clonotype. Germline and junction disagree at one end, which may indicate a read error. J is TRBJ2-1 and V is TRBV5-1; 12 bases fit TRBD2. Germline assignment: CDR1 SGHRS and CDR2 YFSETQ. CDR3 size: 15 residues. Here the CDR3 DNA reads TGTGCCAGCAGTTCGCTAGCGGGGGGGCCTAATGAGCAGTTCTTC. Translated, it gives CASSSLAGGPNEQFF.

The V call is TRBV20-1, the J call TRBJ2-7; TRBD2 matches 7 bases. The germline V gene has CDR1 DFQATT and CDR2 SNEGSKA (reference sequence). The CDR3 is 14 amino acids. With V trimmed by 4 bases and J by 3 bases, 9 bases remained unmatched. The CDR3 DNA reads as TGCAGTGCTATCAGACTAGCAGGGAACTACGAGCAGTACTTC. This codes for CSAIRLAGNYEQYF.

The chain employs TRBV3-1 and TRBJ2-7, with 12 nucleotides matching TRBD2. CDR1 is LGHDT, CDR2 YNNKEL, per germline (reference sequence). Trimming took 1 base from V and 0 from J; bases not matched to a gene: 7. CDR3 size: 18 residues. CDR3 sequence (DNA): TGTGCCAGCAGCCAAGGGACTAGCGGGGTCTTCAGCTCCTACGAGCAGTACTTC. Protein: CASSQGTSGVFSSYEQYF.

This clonotype showed up just a few times. The chain uses TRBV27 and TRBJ2-1; D remains ambiguous. The CDR3 is made up of 15 amino acids. Germline CDR1 reads MNHEY; CDR2 reads SMNVEV (reference sequence). V was cut by 7 bases and J by 6 bases, with 19 bases left in between. The chain's CDR3 is CASTRVSTTFNEQFF. The CDR3 nucleotides are TGTGCCAGCACCCGGGTCTCTACCACTTTCAATGAGCAGTTCTTC.

The chain employs TRBV20-1 and TRBJ2-7; D is perhaps TRBD2 (6 bases). The CDR3 is made up of 13 amino acids. V dropped 6 bases and J dropped 6 bases, with 18 bases sitting between them. The germline V gene has CDR1 DFQATT and CDR2 SNEGSKA (reference sequence). The CDR3 nucleotides read TGCAGTGCGACTCAACTAGCTCTATCCGAGCAGTACTTC. Its translation is CSATQLALSEQYF.

This clonotype was seen more than once but under ten times. The gene calls are TRBV20-1 and TRBJ2-2, with D tentatively TRBD2 (6 bases). The germline V and J ends were trimmed by 6 bases and 2 bases, with 16 bases remaining between them. This CDR3 spans 15 amino acids. Germline V gene sequence: CDR1 DFQATT, CDR2 SNEGSKA (reference sequence). The CDR3 nucleotides read TGCAGTGCCCCCCCCCTCGGGGGAAACACCGGGGAGCTGTTTTTT. Translating gives CSAPPLGGNTGELFF.

This clonotype has more than one count but fewer than ten. V is TRBV5-1 and J is TRBJ1-2; 8 nucleotides match TRBD1. With 1 base clipped from V and 3 bases from J, the junction kept 2 bases outside the gene matches. Germline V gives CDR1 SGHRS, CDR2 YFSETQ. CDR3 length: 14 residues. CDR3 region: CASSLLTGDYGYTF. CDR3 DNA sequence: TGCGCCAGCAGCTTGTTGACAGGGGACTATGGCTACACCTTC.

This clonotype has only a few counts. The CDR3: CASSPGEQGYGANVLTF. The CDR3 DNA sequence: TGCGCCAGCAGTCCCGGAGAACAGGGGTATGGGGCCAACGTCCTGACTTTC. The rearrangement joins TRBV10-2 to TRBJ2-6, with 7 bases identical to TRBD1. There are 17 residues in the CDR3. The J segment lost 3 bases and the V segment lost 5 bases, leaving 10 bases of the junction unmatched. Germline-derived CDR1 and CDR2 are WSHSY and SAAADI.

This clonotype was recorded a few times. V is TRBV6-1 and J is TRBJ2-5; 10 bases map to TRBD1. The V segment lost 6 bases and the J segment 2 bases; nucleotides outside the gene matches: 3. The CDR3 is 14 residues long. Looked up from germline, CDR1 is MNHNS and CDR2 is SASEGT. Here the CDR3 DNA reads TGTGCCAGCAGCGGACAGGGGGGTCAAGAGACCCAGTACTTC. The encoded protein is CASSGQGGQETQYF.

This clonotype has a handful of counts. This chain connects TRBV4-2 to TRBJ2-5; tentatively, D is TRBD1 or TRBD2 (5 bases each). Germline-derived CDR1 and CDR2 are LGHNA and YNFKEQ. The V end lost 1 base, the J end lost 2 bases, and 11 bases lay between the germline ends. This CDR3 is 15 amino acids long. The CDR3: CASSQGGEPQETQYF. The CDR3, as DNA: TGTGCCAGCAGCCAAGGAGGGGAGCCACAAGAGACCCAGTACTTC.

The gene calls are TRBV20-1 and TRBJ2-7; D unresolved. Looked up from germline, CDR1 is DFQATT and CDR2 is SNEGSKA (reference sequence). This CDR3 has 13 amino acids. Trimming took 0 bases from V and 7 from J, leaving 13 bases between them. The chain's CDR3 is CSARDRVGLEQYF. CDR3 sequence (DNA): TGCAGTGCTAGAGATCGGGTAGGGCTAGAGCAGTACTTC.